One and the same sample provided the 21 T cell receptor beta chains below, sequenced in a study of shared clonotypes between healthy human individuals. Clones were read by immunoSEQ multiplex PCR, and TCRdb kept only the in-frame ones, dropping some. The data show roughly 1,000,000 clones, about 80% seen once. What was sequenced was memory CD4+ T cells from PBMCs. The subset is: CD45RA-negative fraction. Receptor source: a man aged 18 to 30 in good health. Some clones in this sample may be carry-over from other donors' samples.

This chain joins TRBV6-5 and TRBJ1-5, with D perhaps matching TRBD1 (6 bases). The germline CDR1 and CDR2 sequences are MNHEY and SVGAGI. There are 13 residues in the CDR3. The V end lost 0 bases, the J end lost 9 bases, and 9 bases lay between the germline ends. As DNA, the CDR3 is TGTGCCAGCAGTTACTCGGGGGGCCTGCCCCAGCATTTT. Amino acids: CASSYSGGLPQHF.

V usage is TRBV28 and J usage is TRBJ2-7, with D possibly being TRBD1 (5 bases). Germline CDR1 and CDR2: MDHEN and SYDVKM. The length of the CDR3 is 13 residues. The ends were cut back, 10 bases at V and 7 bases at J, with 20 bases in the middle. The CDR3 DNA follows: TGTGCCACCCAAGGTGCGAAGGGGCTGGAGCAGTACTTC. Its protein product is CATQGAKGLEQYF.

The chain employs TRBV5-1 and TRBJ2-2; tentatively, D is TRBD1 (6 bases). Germline CDR1 reads SGHRS; CDR2 reads YFSETQ. This CDR3 has 13 amino acids. Trimming took off 3 bases at V and 6 bases at J, with 9 bases between the two ends. DNA of the CDR3: TGCGCCAGCAGCTACCAGGGGTCCGGGGAGCTGTTTTTT. Its translation: CASSYQGSGELFF.

CDR3 coding DNA: TGTGCCAGCTCAGAGATGGGGCCCTCGAACACCGGGGAGCTGTTTTTT. Translation: CASSEMGPSNTGELFF. This chain uses TRBV18 with TRBJ2-2; perhaps TRBD1 as D (5 bases). Germline lookup yields CDR1 KGHSH and CDR2 LQKENI. V dropped 5 bases and J dropped 0 bases, with 13 bases sitting between them. The CDR3 length is 16 residues.

This chain uses TRBV18 with TRBJ2-3; D not resolved. This CDR3 has 11 residues. Germline loops: CDR1 KGHSH, CDR2 LQKENI. The V end was cut by 4 bases, the J end by 5 bases, with 4 bases between. The CDR3 sequence: CASSLEDTQYF. CDR3 DNA: TGTGCCAGCTCACTAGAAGATACGCAGTATTTT.

CDR3 nucleotide sequence: TGTGCCAGCAGCTCACATCCGGGACTAGCGGGAGTAGGGAACACCGGGGAGCTGTTTTTT. Its protein is CASSSHPGLAGVGNTGELFF. The chain recombines TRBV7-6 with TRBJ2-2; TRBD2 agrees at 14 bases. Per the germline V gene, CDR1 is SGHVS and CDR2 is FNYEAQ. V gave up 4 bases and J gave up 1 base; unmatched junction bases: 11. This CDR3 has 20 amino acids.

The chain recombines TRBV7-8 with TRBJ1-1; D unresolved. From germline, CDR1 is SGHVS and CDR2 FQNEAQ. This CDR3 has 13 amino acids. V lost 0 bases to trimming and J lost 5 bases, with 7 bases between them. The CDR3 here is CASSLAGATEAFF. CDR3 bases: TGTGCCAGCAGCTTAGCGGGAGCAACTGAAGCTTTCTTT.

The CDR3 bases are TGTGCCAGCAGACTCGGACAGCCCAGGGGAAAACTGTTTTTT. It is translated as CASRLGQPRGKLFF. The chain has TRBV6-5 and TRBJ1-4; TRBD1 is a possible D gene (6 bases). Trimming shortened V by 6 bases and J by 10 bases, and 18 bases separated the two germline ends. CDR3 length equals 14 residues. CDR1 MNHEY and CDR2 SVGAGI come from the germline V gene.

V usage is TRBV7-2 and J usage is TRBJ2-7, with 14 bases matching TRBD2. The ends lost 5 bases at V and 8 bases at J; junction bases unmatched: 5. The CDR3 has 14 amino acids. Germline CDR1 reads SGHTA; CDR2 reads FQGNSA. For the CDR3, the DNA is TGTGCCAGCAGCCCGGGACTAGCGGGAGCCAAGCAGTACTTC. Translation: CASSPGLAGAKQYF. The full variable domain, in which reference TRBV7-2 and TRBJ2-7 provide the parts outside the CDR3, is GAGVSQSPSNKVTEKGKDVELRCDPISGHTALYWYRQSLGQGLEFLIYFQGNSAPDKSGLPSDRFSAERTGGSVSTLTIQRTQQEDSAVYLCASSPGLAGAKQYFGPGTRLTVT.

This clone was counted only a few times. The chain employs TRBV11-2 and TRBJ2-2, with D tentatively TRBD1 (5 bases). Trimming took 5 bases from V and 5 from J, leaving 12 bases between them. CDR3 length equals 14 residues. Germline V gene lookup returns CDR1 SGHAT and CDR2 FQNNGV. CDR3 protein: CASSPDRGTGELFF. CDR3 DNA sequence: TGTGCCAGCAGCCCCGACAGAGGTACCGGGGAGCTGTTTTTT.

The chain carries TRBV9 and TRBJ1-4; a possible D gene is TRBD1 (5 bases). The CDR3 length is 14 residues. V lost 4 bases and J 6 bases, leaving 13 bases between the germline ends. Germline assignment: CDR1 SGDLS and CDR2 YYNGEE. The CDR3 here is CASSPSGGYEKLFF. DNA of the CDR3: TGTGCCAGCAGCCCGTCTGGGGGGTATGAAAAACTGTTTTTT. Full variable domain (outside the CDR3, taken from reference TRBV9 and TRBJ1-4): DSGVTQTPKHLITATGQRVTLRCSPRSGDLSVYWYQQSLDQGLQFLIQYYNGEERAKGNILERFSAQQFPDLHSELNLSSLELGDSALYFCASSPSGGYEKLFFGSGTQLSVL.

The V call is TRBV5-1, the J call TRBJ2-1; 15 nucleotides line up with TRBD2. The V gene's germline CDR1 is SGHRS and CDR2 YFSETQ. CDR3 length: 16 amino acids. Losses at the gene ends were 4 bases for V and 6 bases for J; bases not matched to a gene: 5. CDR3: CASSPGLAGGINEQFF. DNA for the CDR3: TGCGCCAGCAGCCCGGGACTAGCGGGGGGAATCAATGAGCAGTTCTTC. Full variable domain (rest looked up from reference TRBV5-1 and TRBJ2-1): KAGVTQTPRYLIKTRGQQVTLSCSPISGHRSVSWYQQTPGQGLQFLFEYFSETQRNKGNFPGRFSGRQFSNSRSEMNVSTLELGDSALYLCASSPGLAGGINEQFFGPGTRLTVL.

This clone was counted many times. The DNA of the CDR3 is TGTGCCAGCAGCCAAGATTCCCCTTTCGGAGGAATGAACACTGAAGCTTTCTTT. It translates to CASSQDSPFGGMNTEAFF. The gene calls are TRBV14 and TRBJ1-1; D is ambiguous. V was trimmed by 0 bases and J by 0 bases, leaving 17 bases between them. The CDR3 totals 18 residues. Germline V gives CDR1 SGHDN, CDR2 FVKESK.

This clone was observed many times. Other DNA sequences from this sample encode an identical CDR3 as well. The J gene is TRBJ2-3, the V gene TRBV28, with D possibly matching TRBD2 (7 bases). V lost 6 bases and J 4 bases, leaving 11 bases between the germline ends. Germline CDR1 reads MDHEN; CDR2 reads SYDVKM. The CDR3 length is 13 residues. CDR3: CASSPGGPDTQYF. In nucleotides, the CDR3 is TGTGCCAGCAGCCCGGGGGGCCCAGATACGCAGTATTTT.

The chain has TRBV7-2 and TRBJ2-7, with 12 positions matching TRBD2. The CDR3 is 15 residues long. Germline loops: CDR1 SGHTA, CDR2 FQGNSA. The V and J ends lost 4 bases and 5 bases, in that order; junction bases with no gene match: 6. The CDR3 reads CASSYRLAGVDEQYF. The CDR3 region has the DNA TGTGCCAGCAGCTACCGACTAGCGGGAGTTGACGAGCAGTACTTC.

The chain is built from TRBV7-2 and TRBJ2-5; TRBD1 aligns across 7 bases. V trimming: 5 bases; J trimming: 4 bases; junction bases outside the gene matches: 10. Germline CDR1 reads SGHTA; CDR2 reads FQGNSA. The length of the CDR3 is 15 residues. The CDR3 DNA sequence: TGTGCCAGCAGCCGCCAACAGGGGCTGGGAGAGACCCAGTACTTC. Amino acids: CASSRQQGLGETQYF. Using reference TRBV7-2 and TRBJ2-5 for the parts outside the CDR3, the full variable domain is GAGVSQSPSNKVTEKGKDVELRCDPISGHTALYWYRQSLGQGLEFLIYFQGNSAPDKSGLPSDRFSAERTGGSVSTLTIQRTQQEDSAVYLCASSRQQGLGETQYFGPGTRLLVL.

V is TRBV11-3 and J is TRBJ2-5; 7 positions match TRBD1. The trim removed 5 bases at V and 5 bases at J, leaving 11 bases unmatched. In germline, CDR1 is SGHNT, CDR2 YENEEA. This CDR3 has 15 amino acids. The CDR3 sequence: CASSKGRQGRETQYF. CDR3 nucleotides: TGTGCCAGCAGCAAGGGTCGACAGGGAAGGGAGACCCAGTACTTC.

This chain joins TRBV19 and TRBJ2-1; D might be TRBD1 or TRBD2, each matching 5 bases. Trimming took 9 bases from V and 0 from J, leaving 18 bases between them. The CDR3 has 16 residues. In germline, CDR1 is LNHDA, CDR2 SQIVND (reference sequence). The CDR3 spells CASEKSPGRSYNEQFF. The CDR3 DNA follows: TGTGCCAGCGAAAAGAGTCCGGGACGCTCCTACAATGAGCAGTTCTTC.

V is TRBV7-9 and J is TRBJ2-3; 8 bases line up with TRBD2. Germline V gene lookup returns CDR1 SEHNR and CDR2 FQNEAQ (reference sequence). This CDR3 is 15 amino acids long. Trimming at V came to 6 bases and at J to 1 base, leaving 6 bases not matched to a gene. The CDR3 DNA reads as TGTGCCAGCAGGGTTTGGCGGGGGGGCACAGATACGCAGTATTTT. Translation: CASRVWRGGTDTQYF.

The gene calls are TRBV29-1 and TRBJ2-1; 7 nucleotides agree with TRBD2. This CDR3 has 16 residues. The germline gives CDR1 SQVTM, CDR2 ANQGSEA. Trimming took 3 bases from V and 7 from J; bases not matched to a gene: 15. This CDR3 is CSVEGLAASQRNEQFF. CDR3 nucleotide sequence: TGCAGCGTTGAGGGGCTAGCGGCATCCCAGAGGAATGAGCAGTTCTTC.

The rearrangement links TRBV27 to TRBJ2-3; D might be TRBD2 (6 bases). The CDR3 length is 13 residues. Germline lookup yields CDR1 MNHEY and CDR2 SMNVEV (reference sequence). The ends were cut back, 6 bases at V and 13 bases at J, with 20 bases in the middle. The CDR3 DNA reads as TGTGCCAGCAGATCCAAGCCCGGGACTGTGGAGTATTTT. It codes for CASRSKPGTVEYF.